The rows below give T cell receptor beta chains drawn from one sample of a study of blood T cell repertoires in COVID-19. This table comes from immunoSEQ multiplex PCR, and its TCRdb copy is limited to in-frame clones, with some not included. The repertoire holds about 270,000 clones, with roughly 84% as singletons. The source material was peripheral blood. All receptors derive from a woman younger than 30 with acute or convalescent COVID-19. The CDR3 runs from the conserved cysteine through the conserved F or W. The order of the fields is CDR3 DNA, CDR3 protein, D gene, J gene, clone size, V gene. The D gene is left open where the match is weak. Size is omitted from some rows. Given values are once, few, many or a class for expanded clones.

TGTGCCAGCATTTACCTCGACAGGGACACTGAAGCTTTCTTT,CASIYLDRDTEAFF,TRBD1,TRBJ1-1,NA,TRBV2
TGTGCCAGCTCACCACCGAGGGGCAGGGGATCTGAAAAACTGTTTTTT,CASSPPRGRGSEKLFF,NA,TRBJ1-4,NA,TRBV18
TGTGCCAGCAGTGATGCGGGACAGCATAATTCACCCCTCCACTTT,CASSDAGQHNSPLHF,TRBD1,TRBJ1-6,NA,TRBV25-1
TGTGCCACCAGCACCACAGGGGGAAATAGCAATCAGCCCCAGCATTTT,CATSTTGGNSNQPQHF,TRBD1,TRBJ1-5,few,TRBV15
TGTGCCAGCAACCGCGGGCCAGACTGGACCGGGGAGCTGTTTTTT,CASNRGPDWTGELFF,NA,TRBJ2-2,NA,TRBV5-8
TGTGCCAGCAGTCGGACTAGCAAAGAGACCCAGTACTTC,CASSRTSKETQYF,TRBD2,TRBJ2-5,NA,TRBV6-5
TGCGCCAGCAGCCCGAGCTCCTACAATGAGCAGTTCTTC,CASSPSSYNEQFF,NA,TRBJ2-1,NA,TRBV4-3
TGTGCCAGCAGCTTAGAGGTGGGACAGGGTGTAGGGCAGTACTTC,CASSLEVGQGVGQYF,TRBD1,TRBJ2-7,NA,TRBV11-2
TGTGCCAGCAGCTTGGGCAGGTCCTATGGCTACACCTTC,CASSLGRSYGYTF,NA,TRBJ1-2,NA,TRBV13
TGTGCCTGGGGACAGAACTATGGCTACACCTTC,CAWGQNYGYTF,NA,TRBJ1-2,NA,TRBV30
TGTGCCAGCAGTACCGAGGGACAGTACCCACCCTACGAGCAGTACTTC,CASSTEGQYPPYEQYF,TRBD1,TRBJ2-7,NA,TRBV27
TGTGCCAGCAGCGAGGGGACAGTTTCCTACAATGAGCAGTTCTTC,CASSEGTVSYNEQFF,TRBD1,TRBJ2-1,NA,TRBV5-8
TGTGCCAGTAGAGAGGAAGGGGCGGGAGCTCTCGATGAGCAGTTCTTC,CASREEGAGALDEQFF,TRBD2,TRBJ2-1,NA,TRBV19
TGTGCCAGCAGTGACTCGACGCACCCCAGGGGGCGAACCTATAATTCACCCCTCCACTTT,CASSDSTHPRGRTYNSPLHF,TRBD1,TRBJ1-6,NA,TRBV6-4
TGTGCCAGCAGTTATAGGTCGGGAGGGCCGGGTGATACGCAGTATTTT,CASSYRSGGPGDTQYF,TRBD2,TRBJ2-3,NA,TRBV6-5
TGTGCCAGCAGTTACATGGGATCCCTCGGGGACGAGCAGTACTTC,CASSYMGSLGDEQYF,NA,TRBJ2-7,NA,TRBV6-2/TRBV6-3
TGTGCCAGCAGCTTAGACGGGTCAGGAGGCAATGAGCAGTTCTTC,CASSLDGSGGNEQFF,NA,TRBJ2-1,NA,TRBV7-2
TGTGCCAGCAGTTACTCGAGTAGCGGGCACTACGAGCAGTACTTC,CASSYSSSGHYEQYF,TRBD2,TRBJ2-7,NA,TRBV6-5
TGTGCCAGCAGCCAGCCCCTAGCGGGAGGTCAAAGCGAGCAGTACTTC,CASSQPLAGGQSEQYF,TRBD2,TRBJ2-7,NA,TRBV3-1/TRBV3-2
TGTGCCAGCAGTTTAGGGCGATCCTACGAGCAGTACTTC,CASSLGRSYEQYF,NA,TRBJ2-7,NA,TRBV27
TGTGCCAGCAGTTTAAATGGTGGCAGTGGCAATCAGCCCCAGCATTTT,CASSLNGGSGNQPQHF,NA,TRBJ1-5,NA,TRBV27
TGCGCCAGCAGCCAAGATTGGACAGGGAACTACGAGCAGTACTTC,CASSQDWTGNYEQYF,TRBD1,TRBJ2-7,NA,TRBV4-3
TGTGCCAGCAGTGCTCCAGCGAGTGTCACTGAAGCTTTCTTT,CASSAPASVTEAFF,NA,TRBJ1-1,NA,TRBV28
TGTGCCACCCGGACAGTAACTAACTATGGCTACACCTTC,CATRTVTNYGYTF,NA,TRBJ1-2,NA,TRBV6-5
TGTGCCAGCAGTATGAAGCGGACTAGTGAAAAACTGTTTTTT,CASSMKRTSEKLFF,NA,TRBJ1-4,NA,TRBV2
TGTGCCAGCTCACCACCCACCGGACAGATTAACTATGGCTACACCTTC,CASSPPTGQINYGYTF,NA,TRBJ1-2,few,TRBV18
TGTGCCAGCAGCTTAGGGGCGCAGGGCTATGAGCAGTTCTTC,CASSLGAQGYEQFF,NA,TRBJ2-1,once,TRBV7-9
TGTGCCAGTAGTTACCAGGCTAACTACGAGCAGTACTTC,CASSYQANYEQYF,NA,TRBJ2-7,NA,TRBV19
TGTGCCAGCAGTTTCTTGAGCAATCAGCCCCAGCATTTT,CASSFLSNQPQHF,NA,TRBJ1-5,NA,TRBV6-2/TRBV6-3
TGTGCCAGTAGTATAAAGACAGGGCTTGACGCAGATACGCAGTATTTT,CASSIKTGLDADTQYF,TRBD1,TRBJ2-3,NA,TRBV19
TGCGCCAGCAGCCAACCCCACAGGGGGCGGATTAGTGGCTACACCTTC,CASSQPHRGRISGYTF,TRBD1,TRBJ1-2,NA,TRBV4-1
TGCAGTGCTGGACAGGGCTACGAGCAGTACTTC,CSAGQGYEQYF,TRBD1,TRBJ2-7,NA,TRBV20-1
TGTGCCAGCAGTTTTCACCCAGGGGATGGCTACACCTTC,CASSFHPGDGYTF,NA,TRBJ1-2,NA,TRBV12-3/TRBV12-4
TGTGCCAGCAGCTTGGGCGGCTACAATGAGCAGTTCTTC,CASSLGGYNEQFF,NA,TRBJ2-1,NA,TRBV5-6
TGTGCCAGCAGTTCACAACAGGGGCGTCCTGGCTACACCTTC,CASSSQQGRPGYTF,TRBD1,TRBJ1-2,NA,TRBV27
TGTGCCAGCAGCTTTGACAGGGTCCCTACCTATGGCTACACCTTC,CASSFDRVPTYGYTF,TRBD1,TRBJ1-2,NA,TRBV11-2
TGTGCCAGCAGCTTCTGGTCGCGTGCAGATACGCAGTATTTT,CASSFWSRADTQYF,NA,TRBJ2-3,few,TRBV7-8
TGTGCCAGCAGCTTGGACGCCGGGATCGAGCAGTACTTC,CASSLDAGIEQYF,NA,TRBJ2-7,NA,TRBV5-4
TGTGCCAGCAGTCCCGGGACTAGCGGGCTGAGCACAGATACGCAGTATTTT,CASSPGTSGLSTDTQYF,TRBD2,TRBJ2-3,NA,TRBV27
TGTGCCACCTTAGCGGACTCCTACGAGCAGTACTTC,CATLADSYEQYF,NA,TRBJ2-7,NA,TRBV6-5
TGTGCCAGCAGCCATAGCGGAGCGGCAGATACGCAGTATTTT,CASSHSGAADTQYF,NA,TRBJ2-3,NA,TRBV3-1/TRBV3-2
TGTGCCAGCAGCGGGACAGCGCCAAATCAGCCCCAGCATTTT,CASSGTAPNQPQHF,TRBD1,TRBJ1-5,NA,TRBV2
TGTGCCAGCCGACAGGTGGACACTGAAGCTTTCTTT,CASRQVDTEAFF,NA,TRBJ1-1,once,TRBV28
TGTGCCAGCAGCCCCCGACAGGGCACTAACTATGGCTACACCTTC,CASSPRQGTNYGYTF,TRBD1,TRBJ1-2,once,TRBV7-9
TGTGCCAGTAGTAGACAGGGAGGCTACAATGAGCAGTTCTTC,CASSRQGGYNEQFF,NA,TRBJ2-1,NA,TRBV19
TGTGCCACCAGCAAGTTAGCGGGGGACATCGCGGGGGCGCAGTTCTTC,CATSKLAGDIAGAQFF,TRBD2,TRBJ2-1,NA,TRBV15
TGTGCCACCAACCAGGGGGACACAGATACGCAGTATTTT,CATNQGDTDTQYF,TRBD1,TRBJ2-3,NA,TRBV24-1
TGTGCCACCAGCAGAGATCAGGGCCTGGATACGCAGTATTTT,CATSRDQGLDTQYF,NA,TRBJ2-3,NA,TRBV15
TGCGCCAGCAGCTACGGAGCTAGGGACAGGGGCCTCGCCCCGCAAGAGACCCAGTACTTC,CASSYGARDRGLAPQETQYF,TRBD1,TRBJ2-5,NA,TRBV5-1
TGTGCCAGCTCACCGGTATCGGGACAGGCATTAACTGAAGCTTTCTTT,CASSPVSGQALTEAFF,TRBD1,TRBJ1-1,NA,TRBV18
TGTGCCAGCAGCTTATCAGTCAATAGCAATCAGCCCCAGCATTTT,CASSLSVNSNQPQHF,NA,TRBJ1-5,once,TRBV7-8
TGTGCCAGCAGCCGGGGGGCGGGAGGTGAAAAACTGTTTTTT,CASSRGAGGEKLFF,NA,TRBJ1-4,NA,TRBV3-1/TRBV3-2
TGTGCCAGCAGCTTGGGAGGGATCCTCTCTGGAAACACCATATATTTT,CASSLGGILSGNTIYF,NA,TRBJ1-3,NA,TRBV5-4
TGTGCCAGCAGTTTATTTGGAGCCTACGAGCAGTTCTTC,CASSLFGAYEQFF,NA,TRBJ2-1,NA,TRBV27